The rows below give T cell receptor beta chains drawn from one sample of a study of blood T cell repertoires in COVID-19. Repertoires were generated with immunoSEQ multiplex PCR, while TCRdb's copy carries only in-frame clones and drops some. The sample holds roughly 120,000 clones, more than 90% seen once. Sample: peripheral blood. Receptor source: a middle-aged man with active COVID-19. Each CDR3 is given with its conserved first and last residue. Size values are once, few and many counts, or a class for expanded clones, and some rows have none.

V gene	J gene	clone size	CDR3 protein
TRBV23-1	TRBJ1-2	NA	CARTATWGGYTF
TRBV4-1	TRBJ2-2	NA	CASSQVITGELFF
TRBV4-2	TRBJ2-3	NA	CASSQVLAGGPSDTQYF
TRBV6-5	TRBJ2-7	few	CASSTPGQSSYEQYF
TRBV25-1	TRBJ1-1	NA	CASSKYRDDTEAFF
TRBV27	TRBJ1-6	NA	CASSLRHLYRGGIPSYNSPLHF
TRBV11-3	TRBJ2-1	NA	CASSRSGGEHNEQFF
TRBV2	TRBJ2-3	NA	CASSRRQGHTQYF
TRBV3-1/TRBV3-2	TRBJ1-2	NA	CASSHNRVSYGYTF
TRBV6-1	TRBJ1-4	NA	CASSDRGPNEKLFF
TRBV24-1	TRBJ1-4	NA	CATSDPRGAHEKLFF
TRBV4-1	TRBJ2-1	NA	CASSQPSGTNEQFF
TRBV19	TRBJ2-1	NA	CASTPDRRGGQFF